This T cell receptor (beta chain) was recovered during a study of cytomegalovirus exposure and HLA in healthy donors. With 60 Vbeta and 13 Jbeta primers, the PCR was carried out. Profiling relied on immunoSEQ multiplex PCR, and the TCRdb table lists in-frame clones only, not all of them. This sample has around 100,000 clones, with 65% to 80% found just once. Turning to this clone: As yet, its antigen is unknown.

Regarding the study as a whole: Highly shared sequence variants in one cluster were likely a sequencing artifact. It was reportedly the case that the classifier diagnosed cytomegalovirus status with high specificity and sensitivity. Roughly uniform sequencing depth across donors was assumed, possibly incorrectly. A few chains tied to CMV proved CMV antigen-specific in vitro.

CDR1 and CDR2 (germline): SGHTA, FQGTGA. V trimming: 1 base; J trimming: 12 bases; junction bases outside the gene matches: 14. The CDR3 covers 17 residues. The sample taken for sequencing was PBMCs. This TCR derives from a man in his forties or fifties in good health and CMV-seronegative. The rearrangement links TRBV7-3 to TRBJ2-1, with 11 bases that match TRBD2. CDR3 nucleotide sequence: TGTGCCAGCAGCTTAAGTCCCGGACTAGCGGGTGGGGTGGGGCAGTTCTTC. Translation: CASSLSPGLAGGVGQFF.